Shown below are 10 T cell receptor beta chains from a single sample sequenced in a study of blood T cells in healthy people across ages. The second PCR ran about 7 to 12 cycles with a sample-barcoded 5' primer and J-beta primers. TCRdb fed the 5' RACE reads into MiXCR, producing one record per CDR3 protein. The sample has around 800,000 distinct CDR3 sequences, around 43% seen once. Material for sequencing was blood. These receptors were taken from a man aged 55-75 years in good health.

A word on this clonotype: An end of the junction does not agree with germline; a read error may underlie this. The chain carries TRBV12-3 or TRBV12-4 and TRBJ2-5; D may be TRBD1 (6 bases). The length of the CDR3 is 15 residues. CDR3 nucleotides: TGTGCCAGCAGCTACGGTGGGGGCTCGGCCGAGACCCGGTACTTC. Its translation: CASSYGGGSAETRYF.

The chain combines TRBV2 with TRBJ2-1; a possible D gene is TRBD2 (5 bases). The V end lost 7 bases, the J end lost 5 bases, and 15 bases lay between the germline ends. The CDR3 loop spans 14 amino acids. CDR1 is SNHLY, CDR2 FYNNEI, per germline. The CDR3 DNA follows: TGTGCCAGCACGCAAAGTGGGAGAAACAATGAGCAGTTCTTC. It codes for CASTQSGRNNEQFF.

This clonotype was counted once. This may come from a read error, since a much larger clone is one base off. The chain uses TRBV5-1 and TRBJ2-5; D is undetermined. CDR3 length equals 14 residues. CDR1 and CDR2 from the germline V gene are SGHRS and YFSETQ. CDR3 sequence: CASSLIPTQGTQYF. CDR3 DNA: TGCGCCAGCAGCTTGATTCCGACCCAAGGGACCCAGTACTTC.

The chain is built from TRBV20-1 and TRBJ1-1; tentative D call: TRBD1 (5 bases). The CDR3 contains 13 residues. V was shortened by 3 bases and J by 4 bases, with 12 bases between the two germline ends. Germline V gives CDR1 DFQATT, CDR2 SNEGSKA (reference sequence). The CDR3 is CSASEQGITEAFF. The CDR3 nucleotides are TGCAGTGCTAGTGAGCAGGGTATCACTGAAGCTTTCTTT.

About this clonotype: The junction and the germline gene differ at one end; a read error may be behind it. This chain uses TRBV20-1 with TRBJ2-1, with TRBD2 matching 8 bases. The CDR3 is made up of 15 amino acids. Per germline, CDR1 DFQATT and CDR2 SNEGSKA (reference sequence). CDR3 sequence (DNA): TGCAGTGCTCCCGATGCCAGCGGGAGCCCCAATGATCAGTTCTTC. This translates into CSAPDASGSPNDQFF.

The chain couples TRBV7-9 to TRBJ1-1, with D maybe TRBD1 (5 bases). V lost 5 bases to trimming and J lost 1 base, with 11 bases between them. CDR1 is SEHNR and CDR2 is FQNEAQ in the germline V gene (reference sequence). The CDR3 length is 14 residues. The CDR3: CASSREQANTEAFF. The CDR3 region has the DNA TGTGCCAGCAGCCGAGAACAGGCGAACACTGAAGCTTTCTTT. The whole variable domain, remainder taken from reference TRBV7-9 and TRBJ1-1, is DTGVSQNPRHKITKRGQNVTFRCDPISEHNRLYWYRQTLGQGPEFLTYFQNEAQLEKSRLLSDRFSAERPKGSFSTLEIQRTEQGDSAMYLCASSREQANTEAFFGQGTRLTVV.

V and J are TRBV3-1 and TRBJ1-4; D not certain. The CDR3 sequence is 14 residues long. The ends were cut back, 4 bases at V and 3 bases at J, with 9 bases in the middle. CDR1 LGHDT and CDR2 YNNKEL come from the germline V gene (reference sequence). CDR3 in DNA: TGTGCCAGCAGCCGACGGGGTTCTAATGAAAAACTGTTTTTT. Its translation is CASSRRGSNEKLFF.

V and J are TRBV20-1 and TRBJ2-7; 7 nucleotides agree with TRBD2. CDR3 size: 12 residues. The trim removed 4 bases at V and 3 bases at J, leaving 3 bases unmatched. CDR1 DFQATT and CDR2 SNEGSKA come from the germline V gene (reference sequence). This CDR3 is CSATSGHYEQYF. CDR3 nucleotides: TGCAGTGCTACTAGCGGCCACTACGAGCAGTACTTC.

This clonotype was observed at least ten times. J is TRBJ2-3 and V is TRBV5-1; perhaps TRBD1 as D (5 bases). Germline CDR1 SGHRS, CDR2 YFSETQ. CDR3 length: 14 residues. V was clipped by 0 bases and J by 5 bases, with 10 bases between them. The CDR3 DNA is TGCGCCAGCAGCTTGGCCAGGGTTGAAGATACGCAGTATTTT. Translated, it gives CASSLARVEDTQYF.

The chain joins TRBV20-1 to TRBJ2-3; 7 bases match TRBD1. The J segment lost 4 bases and the V segment lost 6 bases, leaving 7 bases of the junction unmatched. The CDR3 covers 13 residues. Germline CDR1 reads DFQATT; CDR2 reads SNEGSKA (reference sequence). Written as DNA, the CDR3 is TGCAGTGCCCCGACAGGGACCTCAGATACGCAGTATTTT. Translation gives CSAPTGTSDTQYF.